These 23 T cell receptor beta chains were sequenced from one sample in a study of monozygotic twins with inflammatory bowel disease. TCRdb reprocessed the 5' RACE reads; each CDR3 protein has one entry and no DNA is given. This sample contains approximately 330,000 distinct CDR3 sequences. The specimen was blood. The receptors were sampled from a human donor with ulcerative colitis or Crohn's disease, or a healthy co-twin of an affected twin (not recorded which).

This chain uses TRBV6-1 with TRBJ2-1; TCRdb calls TRBD2, which cannot be checked without DNA. Germline V CDR1 and CDR2: MNHNS, SASEGT. The CDR3 totals 17 residues. CDR3 residues: CASSTRAGRVFHNEQFF.

V is TRBV14 and J is TRBJ2-3; with no DNA, the TCRdb D assignment of TRBD1 cannot be verified. Germline V gene data show CDR1 as SGHDN and CDR2 as FVKESK. CDR3 length: 16 residues. This CDR3 reads CASSPRAGNWADTQYF.

The genes are TRBV20-1 and TRBJ2-7; TCRdb's D call, TRBD2, is unchecked because there is no DNA. The CDR3 covers 15 residues. The germline CDR1 and CDR2 sequences are DFQATT and SNEGSKA (reference sequence). CDR3 loop: CSARTPAGGSDEQYF.

V gene TRBV7-9 combines with J gene TRBJ1-2; TCRdb designates TRBD1, a call that cannot be tested without DNA. The CDR3 runs 14 residues. Looked up from germline, CDR1 is SEHNR and CDR2 is FQNEAQ (reference sequence). The CDR3 protein is CASSLGGAVDGYTF.

V and J are TRBV6-1 and TRBJ2-7; TCRdb reports TRBD2, a call that lacks DNA to check it against. Germline loops: CDR1 MNHNS, CDR2 SASEGT. The CDR3 loop spans 14 amino acids. The CDR3 reads CARSSDWWPYEQYF.

The genes are TRBV28 and TRBJ2-5; TCRdb returns TRBD1, unconfirmable since there is no DNA. This CDR3 is 12 amino acids long. The V gene's germline CDR1 is MDHEN and CDR2 SYDVKM. The CDR3 sequence is CASSPGLETQYF.

This chain joins TRBV12-3 or TRBV12-4 and TRBJ1-2. The CDR3 runs to 12 residues. CDR3 sequence reads: CAISSTGYGYTF.

The chain recombines TRBV28 with TRBJ2-7; TCRdb's D gene call, TRBD2, goes unchecked for lack of DNA. This CDR3 spans 13 amino acids. Germline V gene lookup returns CDR1 MDHEN and CDR2 SYDVKM. CDR3: CASRQPGTSGCYF.

V usage is TRBV7-8 and J usage is TRBJ2-5. This CDR3 spans 15 amino acids. Germline assignment: CDR1 SGHVS and CDR2 FQNEAQ. The chain's CDR3 is CASSPTLLDKETQYF. Looking up the rest from reference TRBV7-8 and TRBJ2-5 gives the full variable domain: GAGVSQSPRYKVAKRGQDVALRCDPISGHVSLFWYQQALGQGPEFLTYFQNEAQLDKSGLPSDRFFAERPEGSVSTLKIQRTQQEDSAVYLCASSPTLLDKETQYFGPGTRLLVL.

V gene TRBV12-3 or TRBV12-4 combines with J gene TRBJ1-1; TCRdb outputs TRBD1, but without DNA this stays unchecked. CDR3 length: 13 amino acids. The CDR3 is CASSFLGAIEAFF.

The chain couples TRBV4-1 to TRBJ1-4; the D gene TCRdb calls, TRBD1, cannot be checked with no DNA. The CDR3 contains 15 residues. Germline V gene sequence: CDR1 MGHRA, CDR2 YSYEKL. CDR3 loop: CASSPQGTTNEKLFF.

The chain has TRBV18 and TRBJ2-1; TCRdb returns TRBD2, unconfirmable since there is no DNA. Germline CDR1 is KGHSH and CDR2 is LQKENI. CDR3 length equals 15 residues. Here the CDR3 reads CASSAGPHPGNEQFF.

The genes are TRBV6-1 and TRBJ1-6. Germline V lookup: CDR1 MNHNS, CDR2 SASEGT. This CDR3 has 14 amino acids. CDR3 protein: CASSEGRENSPLHF.

The chain employs TRBV4-1 and TRBJ2-7; checking the TCRdb D call of TRBD2 is not possible without DNA. There are 14 residues in the CDR3. The V gene's germline CDR1 is MGHRA and CDR2 YSYEKL. The CDR3 loop reads CASSQYEGSYEQYF.

This chain joins TRBV28 and TRBJ2-2; TCRdb outputs TRBD1, but without DNA this stays unchecked. The CDR3 consists of 15 residues. The germline V gene encodes CDR1 MDHEN and CDR2 SYDVKM. The CDR3: CASSGTGVGTGELFF.

This chain joins TRBV6-4 and TRBJ2-3; TCRdb's D gene call, TRBD2, goes unchecked for lack of DNA. This CDR3 has 16 amino acids. Germline V gene lookup returns CDR1 MRHNA and CDR2 SNTAGT. The CDR3 loop reads CASSDSASGSADTQYF.

The genes are TRBV10-3 and TRBJ1-1; TCRdb returns TRBD1, unconfirmable since there is no DNA. The length of the CDR3 is 16 residues. CDR1 and CDR2 from the germline V gene are ENHRY and SYGVKD. The CDR3 region is CAISESVRRGDTEAFF.

This chain links TRBV18 with TRBJ2-2; TCRdb calls TRBD1, which cannot be checked without DNA. This CDR3 contains 16 residues. Germline V gives CDR1 KGHSH, CDR2 LQKENI. CDR3 sequence reads: CASSPKTGPDTGELFF.

The rearrangement links TRBV5-1 to TRBJ1-4. The CDR3 consists of 14 residues. Germline CDR1 and CDR2: SGHRS and YFSETQ. The CDR3 here is CASSLGRVDEKLFF.

This chain connects TRBV6-2 or TRBV6-3 to TRBJ1-2; there is no DNA to check the TCRdb D call of TRBD1. From germline, CDR1 is MNHEY and CDR2 SVGEGT. This CDR3 is 13 amino acids long. Here the CDR3 reads CASSYEGWDGYTF.

The chain carries TRBV27 and TRBJ2-1; checking the TCRdb D call of TRBD1 is not possible without DNA. The germline V gene encodes CDR1 MNHEY and CDR2 SMNVEV (reference sequence). There are 14 residues in the CDR3. The CDR3 protein is CASSSPTGYNEQFF.

The chain links TRBV10-3 to TRBJ1-1. In germline, CDR1 is ENHRY, CDR2 SYGVKD. The CDR3 covers 11 residues. The CDR3 spells CAISEGTEAFF.

The rearrangement uses TRBV5-1 and TRBJ2-1. There are 14 residues in the CDR3. Germline V lookup: CDR1 SGHRS, CDR2 YFSETQ. Here the CDR3 reads CASSAAGNYNEQFF. Drawing the rest from reference TRBV5-1 and TRBJ2-1, the complete variable domain is KAGVTQTPRYLIKTRGQQVTLSCSPISGHRSVSWYQQTPGQGLQFLFEYFSETQRNKGNFPGRFSGRQFSNSRSEMNVSTLELGDSALYLCASSAAGNYNEQFFGPGTRLTVL.